The clone carrying this TCR beta chain was seen just once. Its specificity is unknown. Germline V gene sequence: CDR1 SGHVS, CDR2 FQNEAQ. Trimming left V 1 base short and J 2 bases short, with 9 bases between. CDR3 length: 14 amino acids. Sequencing used immunoSEQ version 4 in survey mode. Template was genomic DNA at 10 ng/uL, with up to about 1 ug used per sample. Produced via immunoSEQ multiplex PCR; TCRdb's table is partial and in-frame only. The profile shows 48,000 or so clones, approximately 72% of them singletons. The sample originates from a study of persistence of HIV-infected CD4 T cells. Cells were stimulated with CMV-infected fibroblast lysates at roughly 10 ug/mL. Sorted nonresponding memory CD4+ T cells were CD40L-negative, CD69-negative, CD45RO-high.

The chain carries TRBV7-8 and TRBJ2-7; D unresolved. The clonotype comes from an adult man with HIV who was CMV-seropositive. The input for sequencing was CD4+ T cells sorted from PBMCs after approximately 20-hour stimulation, taken from a patient who received antiretroviral therapy. The CDR3 coding sequence is TGTGCCAGCAGCTTAGTAGGCGGTCCCTACGAGCAGTACTTC. Translation gives CASSLVGGPYEQYF.